This entry is about one T cell receptor (beta chain). This clone was counted a single time. The specificity of this receptor is unknown. Per-base qualities were not stored, and no clone one base away is much larger. The CDR3, from cysteine to phenylalanine, totals 15 residues. Just CDR3 DNA is preserved here, 45 bases in frame from base 1. The germline V gene (reference sequence) provides CDR1 SGHNT and CDR2 YYREEE. At the junction V is shortened by 0 bases and J by 5 bases; bases outside the gene matches: 1. This specimen comes from a study of PD-1 and CTLA-4 blockade in melanoma (dated by TCRdb to the early 2020s). Context from the whole study: The study compared how PD-1 blockade and CTLA-4 blockade affected the melanoma-reactive CD8 T cell response in patients with melanoma.

Libraries were constructed by the immunoSEQ multiplex PCR assay. The table was pulled from immuneACCESS by TCRdb, which kept in-frame rearrangements only. Such tables lose some clones; where checked, under half of the loss comes from unresolved V genes, and the rest has no known cause. The sample table holds about 31,000 clones, of which about 85% were seen once. The ten biggest clones cover almost 6.5% of the sample. This TCR came from a human donor with melanoma. The source was CD8+ T cells from peripheral blood, collected from a patient given anti-PD-1 treatment. This chain is built from TRBV5-4 and TRBJ2-2; the junction holds 10 bases that match TRBD1. Here is the DNA: TGTGCCAGCAGCTTGGGGACAGGGGGGACCGGGGAGCTGTTTTTT. It codes for CASSLGTGGTGELFF.